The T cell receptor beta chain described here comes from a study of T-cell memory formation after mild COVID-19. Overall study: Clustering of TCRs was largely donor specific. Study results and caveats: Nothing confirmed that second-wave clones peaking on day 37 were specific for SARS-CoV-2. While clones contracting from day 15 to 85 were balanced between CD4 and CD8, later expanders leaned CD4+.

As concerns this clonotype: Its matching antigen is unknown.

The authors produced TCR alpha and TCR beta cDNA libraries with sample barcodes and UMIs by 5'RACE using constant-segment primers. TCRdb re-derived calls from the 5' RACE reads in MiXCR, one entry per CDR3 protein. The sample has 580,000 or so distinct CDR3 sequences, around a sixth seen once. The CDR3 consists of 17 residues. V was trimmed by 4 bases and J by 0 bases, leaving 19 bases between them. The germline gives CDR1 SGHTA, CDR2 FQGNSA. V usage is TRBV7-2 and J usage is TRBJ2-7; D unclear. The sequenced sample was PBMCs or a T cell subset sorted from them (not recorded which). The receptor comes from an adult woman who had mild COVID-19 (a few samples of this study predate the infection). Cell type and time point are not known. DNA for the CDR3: TGTGCCAGCAGCTCGACAAGACTGGTTGATAGCTCCTACGAGCAGTACTTC. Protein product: CASSSTRLVDSSYEQYF.